The source of this T cell receptor beta chain is a study of blood T cell repertoires in COVID-19 (dated by TCRdb to the early 2020s). As for the study more broadly: Samples covering the acute and convalescent phases of COVID-19 were provided by collaborators in the United States, Italy and Spain. The prospective study material was composed of cDNA or gDNA derived from T cells, B-cell-depleted T cells, or PBMCs. Subjects who had been exposed to COVID-19, were actively infected with it, or had recovered from it provided the deeply sampled blood TCRbeta repertoires that made up the dataset. The repertoires were released in a freely available public database meant as a resource for research on the immune response to SARS-CoV-2. Samples came from the ongoing ImmuneRACE study (first 160 participants) plus 1,254 subjects from 6 global collaborators. A de-identified subject ID, COVID-19 status, age in years and sex were almost always included in the sample metadata. Where available, HLA class I and class II types were obtained from metadata supplied by the sample provider rather than from assay-based typing. Points the paper makes about the study in general: Clinical and demographic metadata were provided uncurated, with the amount varying by source and participant.

The collaborating institutions used their own protocols to collect whole blood in K2EDTA tubes. For TCRbeta analysis, collaborators shipped samples as frozen whole blood, isolated PBMCs, or DNA extracted from either of those sample types. Turning to this clone: The specificity of this receptor is unknown. No quality values exist for individual bases; no much larger clone is one base distant.

V gives up 4 bases and J gives up 4 bases, and the segment between their germline ends measures 20 bases. The CDR3 starts with the cysteine, ends with the phenylalanine, and has 17 residues. This entry keeps only the CDR3 DNA: 51 bases, framed from base 1. Reading the germline V gene gives CDR1 SGHVS and CDR2 FQNEAQ. TCRbeta CDR3 regions were amplified from genomic DNA by means of the immunoSEQ Assay, a bias-controlled multiplex PCR. The authors' pipeline ran thus. Within the assay, amplification of reference gene primers was used to estimate how many nucleated cells each sample contained. To quantify the absolute abundance of each unique TCRbeta CDR3 rearrangement, sequence reads were collapsed and filtered. For each sample, productive Simpson clonality was calculated by taking the square root of Simpson's diversity index across productive rearrangements. TCRdb retrieved this table from immuneACCESS and kept in-frame rearrangements only. Not all clones are present; in checked studies, unresolved V genes account for under half, and no reason is known for the remainder. V, J and clone size are those of that table, while D and trimming were read from the DNA. The sample profile shows approximately 85,000 clones; 86% of them were found once. The ten largest account for around 26% of the sample.

The sequenced sample was peripheral blood. The receptor chain draws on TRBV7-8 and TRBJ1-3; a tentative D call is TRBD1 (6 bases match). This sequence was found in a man aged 50 or older with active or convalescent COVID-19. Here the CDR3 is given as CASSWGQHGVVGNTIYF. The sequenced DNA is TGTGCCAGCAGCTGGGGACAACACGGGGTGGTGGGAAACACCATATATTTT. The full variable domain, with segments outside the CDR3 supplied by the reference TRBV7-8 and TRBJ1-3 proteins, appears as GAGVSQSPRYKVAKRGQDVALRCDPISGHVSLFWYQQALGQGPEFLTYFQNEAQLDKSGLPSDRFFAERPEGSVSTLKIQRTQQEDSAVYLCASSWGQHGVVGNTIYFGEGSWLTVV.